This T cell receptor beta chain derives from a study of blood T cell repertoires in COVID-19. About the research overall: Samples taken during acute and convalescent COVID-19 were collected in the United States, Italy and Spain. In each case, the material was cDNA or gDNA derived from T cells, B-cell-depleted T cells, or PBMCs.

V was clipped by 0 bases and J by 2 bases, with 3 bases between them. This CDR3 contains 13 residues. CDR1 and CDR2 (germline): SGHVS, FQNEAQ. In the original processing: From reference gene primer amplification, estimates of nucleated cell counts were derived. Here immunoSEQ multiplex PCR was the method, and the copy in TCRdb shows in-frame clones only, minus some. The D gene and trimming were derived from the DNA, and the V and J assignments and clone size from that table. Among about 84,000 clones listed, nearly 95% were seen once. The clonotype comes from a human donor with active COVID-19. The donor label of this sample is uncertain. V is TRBV7-8 and J is TRBJ2-3; D is uncertain. Input material: peripheral blood. The CDR3 here is CASSLAITDTQYF. For the CDR3, the DNA is TGTGCCAGCAGCTTAGCCATCACAGATACGCAGTATTTT.